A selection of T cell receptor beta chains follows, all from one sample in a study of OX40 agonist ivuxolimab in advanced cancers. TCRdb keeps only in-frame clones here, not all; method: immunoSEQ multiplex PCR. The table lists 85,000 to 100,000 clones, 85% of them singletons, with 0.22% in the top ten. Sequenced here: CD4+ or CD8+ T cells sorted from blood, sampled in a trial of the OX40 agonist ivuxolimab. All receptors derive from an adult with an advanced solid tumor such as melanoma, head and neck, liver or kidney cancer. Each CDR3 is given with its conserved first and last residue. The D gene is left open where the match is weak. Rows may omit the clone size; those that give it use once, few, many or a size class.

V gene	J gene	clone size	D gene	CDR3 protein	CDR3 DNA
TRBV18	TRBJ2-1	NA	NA	CASSSGRYNEQFF	TGTGCCAGCTCCTCGGGGCGATACAATGAGCAGTTCTTC
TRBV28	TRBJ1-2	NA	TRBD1	CASSDDRASNTF	TGTGCCAGCAGTGATGACAGGGCTTCCAACACCTTC
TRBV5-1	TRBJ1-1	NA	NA	CASSLIQAEAFF	TGCGCCAGCAGCTTAATACAGGCAGAAGCTTTCTTT
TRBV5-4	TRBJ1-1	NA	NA	CASSLKGRGATEAFF	TGTGCCAGCAGCCTCAAAGGAAGGGGGGCAACTGAAGCTTTCTTT
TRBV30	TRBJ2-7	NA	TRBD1	CAWDRGDYEQYF	TGTGCCTGGGACAGGGGCGATTACGAGCAGTACTTC
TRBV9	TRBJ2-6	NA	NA	CASSVLGYAGANVLTF	TGTGCCAGCAGCGTTTTGGGTTATGCTGGGGCCAACGTCCTGACTTTC
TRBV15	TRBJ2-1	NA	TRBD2	CATSRDLLAGEKEQFF	TGTGCCACCAGCAGAGACTTGCTAGCGGGGGAAAAGGAGCAGTTCTTC
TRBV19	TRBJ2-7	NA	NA	CASSLKAWPVGSYEQYF	TGTGCCAGTAGCCTAAAAGCATGGCCGGTCGGATCCTACGAGCAGTACTTC
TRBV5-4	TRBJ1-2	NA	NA	CASSYPSGRGDGYTF	TGTGCCAGCAGTTACCCTTCTGGCAGGGGTGATGGCTACACCTTC
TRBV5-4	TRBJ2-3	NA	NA	CASSSAVALPDTQYF	TGTGCCAGCAGCTCCGCAGTCGCTCTTCCAGATACGCAGTATTTT
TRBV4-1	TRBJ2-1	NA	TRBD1	CASSRWDSNEQFF	TGCGCCAGCAGCCGATGGGACAGCAATGAGCAGTTCTTC
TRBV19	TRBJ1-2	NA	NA	CASSITWRQEDRYTF	TGTGCCAGTAGTATTACCTGGCGGCAGGAAGATCGCTACACCTTC
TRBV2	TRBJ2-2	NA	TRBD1	CASIPGTGSSGELFF	TGTGCCAGCATCCCCGGGACAGGGTCGTCCGGGGAGCTGTTTTTT
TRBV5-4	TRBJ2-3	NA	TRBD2	CASSPGLAGAGDTQYF	TGTGCCAGCAGCCCCGGACTAGCGGGAGCTGGAGATACGCAGTATTTT
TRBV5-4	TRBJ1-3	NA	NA	CASSLNPAGTGNTIYF	TGTGCCAGCAGCTTGAACCCGGCAGGGACCGGAAACACCATATATTTT
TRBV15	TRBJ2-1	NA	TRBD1	CATSREGQVYNEQFF	TGTGCCACCAGCAGAGAGGGACAGGTTTACAATGAGCAGTTCTTC
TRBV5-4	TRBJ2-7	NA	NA	CASSPARGSEQYF	TGTGCCAGCAGCCCAGCAAGGGGGAGCGAGCAGTACTTC
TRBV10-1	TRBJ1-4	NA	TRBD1	CASSRNPPGTGNEKLFF	TGCGCCAGCAGTCGAAACCCCCCTGGGACAGGGAATGAAAAACTGTTTTTT
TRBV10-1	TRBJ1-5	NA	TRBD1	CASNKLFPGQGFGLRNQPQHF	TGCGCCAGCAACAAACTTTTCCCTGGACAGGGTTTTGGCTTACGAAATCAGCCCCAGCATTTT
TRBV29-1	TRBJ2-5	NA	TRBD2	CSGNRLAGWVGETQYF	TGCAGCGGCAACAGACTAGCGGGGTGGGTTGGGGAGACCCAGTACTTC
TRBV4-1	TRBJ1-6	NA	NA	CASSRGTLDNSPLHF	TGCGCCAGCAGCCGAGGGACCCTCGATAATTCACCCCTCCACTTT
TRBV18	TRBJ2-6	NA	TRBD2	CASSPRLAGGYAGANVLTF	TGTGCCAGCTCCCCTAGACTAGCGGGGGGATACGCTGGGGCCAACGTCCTGACTTTC
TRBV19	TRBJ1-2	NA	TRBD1	CASSNLAGGWYGYTF	TGTGCCAGTAGTAATCTGGCAGGGGGTTGGTATGGCTACACCTTC
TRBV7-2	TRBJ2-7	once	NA	CASSLVGGSSYEQYF	TGTGCCAGCAGCTTAGTCGGCGGGTCTTCCTACGAGCAGTACTTC
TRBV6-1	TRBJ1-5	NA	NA	CASSGAVSLYQPQHF	TGTGCCAGCAGTGGGGCGGTCTCGCTCTATCAGCCCCAGCATTTT
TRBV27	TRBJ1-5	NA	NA	CASRPAGLLRIQPQHF	TGTGCCAGCAGACCCGCCGGGCTTCTCAGGATTCAGCCCCAGCATTTT
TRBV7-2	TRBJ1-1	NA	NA	CASSLGGWGGFRLRTEAFF	TGTGCCAGCAGCTTAGGGGGATGGGGTGGGTTCAGGTTGCGGACTGAAGCTTTCTTT
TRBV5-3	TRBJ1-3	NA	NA	CARRGSSGNTIYF	TGTGCCAGAAGGGGGTCCTCTGGAAACACCATATATTTT
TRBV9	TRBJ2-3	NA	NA	CASSVVGRIGGTDTQYF	TGTGCCAGCAGCGTAGTGGGGAGGATCGGGGGCACAGATACGCAGTATTTT
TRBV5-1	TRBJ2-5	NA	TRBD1	CASSMGQGETQYF	TGCGCCAGCAGCATGGGACAGGGAGAGACCCAGTACTTC
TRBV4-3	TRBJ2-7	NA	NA	CASSQDVTLSYEQYF	TGCGCCAGCAGCCAAGATGTGACCCTTTCTTACGAGCAGTACTTC
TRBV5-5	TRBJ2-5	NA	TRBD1	CASSRSPGQTQETQYF	TGTGCCAGCAGCCGGAGCCCGGGACAGACCCAAGAGACCCAGTACTTC
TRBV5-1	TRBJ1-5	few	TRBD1	CASSPSTGDRNQPQHF	TGCGCCAGCAGCCCATCGACAGGGGACCGCAATCAGCCCCAGCATTTT
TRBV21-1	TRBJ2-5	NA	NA	CASSYQGSKGTQYF	TGTGCCAGCAGCTATCAGGGGTCCAAGGGGACCCAGTACTTC
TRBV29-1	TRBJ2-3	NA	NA	CSVVGLAGSTDTQYF	TGCAGCGTTGTAGGGCTAGCAGGGAGCACAGATACGCAGTATTTT
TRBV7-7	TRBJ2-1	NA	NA	CASSLSPRASDEQFF	TGTGCTAGCAGCTTAAGTCCTAGAGCATCGGATGAGCAGTTCTTC
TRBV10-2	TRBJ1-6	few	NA	CATKDNSPLHF	TGCGCCACCAAGGATAATTCACCCCTCCACTTT
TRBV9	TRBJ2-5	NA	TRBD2	CASNSGGQETQYF	TGTGCCAGCAATAGCGGGGGCCAAGAGACCCAGTACTTC
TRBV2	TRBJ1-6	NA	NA	CASSELFSRGSPLHF	TGTGCCAGCAGTGAATTATTCTCCCGGGGTTCACCCCTCCACTTT
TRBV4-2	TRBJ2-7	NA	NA	CASSPSNSYEQYF	TGTGCCAGCAGCCCCTCGAACTCCTACGAGCAGTACTTC
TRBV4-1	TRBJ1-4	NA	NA	CASSQDGGRGEKLFF	TGCGCCAGCAGCCAAGATGGGGGACGAGGTGAAAAACTGTTTTTT
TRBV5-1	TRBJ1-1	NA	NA	CASSYENTEAFF	TGCGCCAGCAGCTACGAAAACACTGAAGCTTTCTTT
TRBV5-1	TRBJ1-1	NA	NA	CASSLADTASEAFF	TGCGCCAGCAGCTTGGCCGACACAGCCTCTGAAGCTTTCTTT
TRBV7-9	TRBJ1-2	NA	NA	CASSSPRTVNYGYTF	TGTGCCAGCAGCTCCCCCCGGACAGTGAACTATGGCTACACCTTC
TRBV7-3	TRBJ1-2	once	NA	CASSPFTQGAGGYTF	TGTGCCAGCAGCCCTTTTACCCAAGGGGCTGGTGGCTACACCTTC
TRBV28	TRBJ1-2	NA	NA	CASSSAGYGYTF	TGTGCCAGCAGTTCCGCCGGCTATGGCTACACCTTC